Below, one TCR beta chain is given with its context. The missing conserved phenylalanine or tryptophan at the end of this CDR3 makes a read error likely. The limits of the CDR3 on the DNA are not certain, so only TCRdb's listed CDR3 is given. Germline assignment: CDR1 LNHNV and CDR2 YYDKDF (reference sequence). Inclusive of both ends, the CDR3 amounts to 13 amino acids. The data originate from a study of identical twins. One entry per CDR3 protein results from TCRdb running MiXCR on the 5' RACE reads. The table includes nearly 200,000 distinct CDR3 sequences, more than 15% detected once. These data were also reused for a study on T cells expressing NK-cell markers.

The clonotype originates from a woman under 30 in good health. Sequencing used CD8+ T cells sorted from blood. The chain recombines TRBV15 with TRBJ2-5; the DNA was not compared with TRBD2, the D call given in the table. The CDR3 sequence is CATSRDFMGAGEI.